This is a list of T cell receptor beta chains from one sample in a study of blood T cell repertoires in COVID-19. Data came from immunoSEQ multiplex PCR; TCRdb stores just in-frame clones and leaves some out. Among 300,000 to 500,000 clones, 88% were seen once, and the ten largest hold roughly 2%. Sequencing was done on a sample of PBMCs or T cells enriched from blood (not recorded which). The receptors derive from a woman between 35 and 50 years old with acute COVID-19. Both conserved end residues are part of each CDR3. Each record gives: clone size, J gene, D gene, V gene, CDR3 DNA, CDR3 protein. D genes are given only for firm matches. Size tells how often a clone was seen (once, few, many) or the class of an expanded clone, and some rows leave it out.

NA,TRBJ1-2,TRBD1,TRBV3-1/TRBV3-2,TGTGCCAGCAGCCAACCCCCCCAGGGGGGAAATTTGTATGGCTACACCTTC,CASSQPPQGGNLYGYTF
NA,TRBJ2-3,NA,TRBV20-1,TGCAGTGCTAGGAGGGCGGATACGCAGTATTTT,CSARRADTQYF
NA,TRBJ1-1,NA,TRBV27,TGTGCCAGCAGTCGGTGGGGCAGAGAGAACACTGAAGCTTTCTTT,CASSRWGRENTEAFF
NA,TRBJ1-1,NA,TRBV6-5,TGTGCCAGCAGTTACCACGACAGGACCACTGAAGCTTTCTTT,CASSYHDRTTEAFF
NA,TRBJ2-1,TRBD2,TRBV18,TGTGCCAGCTCACCACCATCCCAGCGGGGGTCTAATGAGCAGTTCTTC,CASSPPSQRGSNEQFF
NA,TRBJ1-6,NA,TRBV5-1,TGCGCCAGCAGCTTACAAGGCGGCTTCGAATCACCCCTCCACTTT,CASSLQGGFESPLHF
NA,TRBJ2-7,TRBD1,TRBV15,TGTGCCACCAGCAGAGGCCGGGACAGGACCTACGAGCAGTACTTC,CATSRGRDRTYEQYF
NA,TRBJ1-5,TRBD1,TRBV27,TGTGCCAGCAGCCATCTGGGACAGATCAATCAGCCCCAGCATTTT,CASSHLGQINQPQHF
few,TRBJ1-5,NA,TRBV18,TGTGCCAGCTCACTGGGAGGGGGCAATCAGCCCCAGCATTTT,CASSLGGGNQPQHF
NA,TRBJ1-1,NA,TRBV30,TGTGCCTGGAGTCTGCAGTACACTGAAGCTTTCTTT,CAWSLQYTEAFF
NA,TRBJ2-5,TRBD1,TRBV5-4,TGTGCCAGCAGCTTACAGGGGCAGGGGGAAGAGACCCAGTACTTC,CASSLQGQGEETQYF
once,TRBJ1-1,NA,TRBV6-6,TGTGCCAGCAGTCCGTGGACAGATGAAGCTTTCTTT,CASSPWTDEAFF
NA,TRBJ1-2,NA,TRBV30,TGTGCCTCCCCTAAAACAGAAAACTATGGCTACACCTTC,CASPKTENYGYTF
NA,TRBJ1-5,NA,TRBV15,TGTGCCACCAGCAGAGACGGGAGGCGCAATCAGCCCCAGCATTTT,CATSRDGRRNQPQHF
NA,TRBJ2-1,TRBD2,TRBV24-1,TGTGCCACCAGTGATTTTAGAAGCGGGGGGGCCAACTACAATGAGCAGTTCTTC,CATSDFRSGGANYNEQFF
NA,TRBJ1-2,NA,TRBV30,TGTGCCTGGAGTGTACCCCTGGGAGGAGGCTACACCTTC,CAWSVPLGGGYTF
NA,TRBJ2-7,TRBD2,TRBV4-1,TGCGCCAGCAGCCAAGATGAACGGCGGGGGGGCTACGAGCAGTACTTC,CASSQDERRGGYEQYF
NA,TRBJ2-2,NA,TRBV18,TGTGCCAGCTCACCATATTTCCAGGGCCCCGGGGAGCTGTTTTTT,CASSPYFQGPGELFF
NA,TRBJ2-2,TRBD1,TRBV2,TGTGCCAGCCGAGACAGGGTTGACGGGGAGCTGTTTTTT,CASRDRVDGELFF
NA,TRBJ1-5,TRBD1,TRBV19,TGTGCCAGTAGCAAACAGGGGTTGTATCAGCCCCAGCATTTT,CASSKQGLYQPQHF
once,TRBJ1-6,NA,TRBV5-8,TGTGCCAGCAGCTTCAGGGCCGAAACCGTCCTCCACTTT,CASSFRAETVLHF
NA,TRBJ1-5,TRBD1,TRBV7-8,TGTGCCAGCAGCTCGACAGGGACTAGCAATCAGCCCCAGCATTTT,CASSSTGTSNQPQHF